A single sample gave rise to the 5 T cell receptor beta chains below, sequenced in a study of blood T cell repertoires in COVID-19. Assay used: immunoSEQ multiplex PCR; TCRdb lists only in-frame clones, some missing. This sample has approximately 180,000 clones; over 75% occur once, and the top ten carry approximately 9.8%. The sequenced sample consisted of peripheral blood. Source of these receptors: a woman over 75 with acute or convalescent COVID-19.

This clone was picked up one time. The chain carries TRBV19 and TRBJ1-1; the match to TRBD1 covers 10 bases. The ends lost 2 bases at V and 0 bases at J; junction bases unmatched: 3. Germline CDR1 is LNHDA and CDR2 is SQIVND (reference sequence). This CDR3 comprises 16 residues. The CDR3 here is CASSIRDRGMNTEAFF. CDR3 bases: TGTGCCAGTAGTATAAGGGACAGGGGCATGAACACTGAAGCTTTCTTT.

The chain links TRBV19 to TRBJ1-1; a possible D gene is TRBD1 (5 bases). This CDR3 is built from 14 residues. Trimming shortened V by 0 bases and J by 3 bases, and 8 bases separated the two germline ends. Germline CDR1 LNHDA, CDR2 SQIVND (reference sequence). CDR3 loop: CASSIEAGHTEAFF. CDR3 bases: TGTGCCAGTAGTATAGAGGCAGGGCACACTGAAGCTTTCTTT.

The CDR3 region is CASSLPLAGQGKGAFF. DNA of the CDR3: TGTGCCAGCAGCTTACCCCTCGCGGGTCAGGGGAAGGGAGCTTTCTTT. This chain uses TRBV7-2 with TRBJ1-1, with TRBD1 as a possible D gene (6 bases). The CDR3 is made up of 16 amino acids. V lost 2 bases to trimming and J lost 10 bases, with 23 bases between them. The germline CDR1 and CDR2 sequences are SGHTA and FQGNSA.

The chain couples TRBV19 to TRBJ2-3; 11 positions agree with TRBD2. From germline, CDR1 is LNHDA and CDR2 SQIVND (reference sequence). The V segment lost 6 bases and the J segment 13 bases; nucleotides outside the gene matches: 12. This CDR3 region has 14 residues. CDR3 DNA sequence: TGTGCCAGTAGCCCTAGAGAGACTAGCGGGACGGAGTATTTT. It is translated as CASSPRETSGTEYF.

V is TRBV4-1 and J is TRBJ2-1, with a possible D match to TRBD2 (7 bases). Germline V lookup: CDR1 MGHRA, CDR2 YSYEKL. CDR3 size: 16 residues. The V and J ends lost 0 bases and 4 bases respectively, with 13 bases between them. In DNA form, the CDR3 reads TGCGCCAGCAGCCAAGACCGCGGGGGCGCTTACAATGAGCAGTTCTTC. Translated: CASSQDRGGAYNEQFF.